The 29 T cell receptor beta chains below come from one sample, sequenced in a study of blood T cells in healthy people across ages (dated by TCRdb to the mid-2010s). The library was made by 5' RACE. Sequencing was performed on an Illumina HiSeq 2500. A second about 7 to 12 cycle PCR used a sample-barcoded 5' primer and a J-beta primer mix. In TCRdb, the public reads were trimmed at Q25 with fastp and aligned with MiXCR, with productive beta chains retained. For every CDR3 protein sequence, its rows merge into one entry that carries the most common genes and DNA. The table for this sample lists some 670,000 distinct CDR3 sequences; roughly half of them were counted only once. The ten biggest clones cover approximately 13% of the sample. The specimen was blood. The receptors derive from a woman of 80 years or more in good health.

This clonotype has at least ten counts. V usage is TRBV2 and J usage is TRBJ2-4, with TRBD2 as a possible D gene (6 bases). Trimming took 4 bases from V and 7 from J, leaving 17 bases between them. CDR3 length: 15 amino acids. Germline lookup yields CDR1 SNHLY and CDR2 FYNNEI. CDR3 sequence (DNA): TGTGCCAGCAGTGGACGTGGAGGGACCCGGAACATTCAGTACTTC. As protein: CASSGRGGTRNIQYF.

The chain employs TRBV2 and TRBJ2-5, with a weak D call TRBD2 (6 bases). Germline V CDR1 and CDR2: SNHLY, FYNNEI. V dropped 6 bases and J dropped 11 bases, with 19 bases sitting between them. The length of the CDR3 is 13 residues. CDR3 region: CASSALGGVVQYF. CDR3 nucleotide sequence: TGTGCCAGCAGCGCACTGGGGGGAGTGGTGCAGTACTTC.

As for this clonotype: At one end the junction does not follow the germline gene, possibly because of a read error. J is TRBJ2-3 and V is TRBV2, with D possibly TRBD1 on 5 matching bases. In germline, CDR1 is SNHLY, CDR2 FYNNEI. This CDR3 contains 11 residues. The DNA for the CDR3 is TGTGCCAGCAGGCGCACAGGTACGCAGTATTTT. Translating gives CASRRTGTQYF.

The V and J genes are TRBV7-9 and TRBJ2-7; no firm D call. V was cut by 1 base and J by 2 bases, with 9 bases left in between. The germline gives CDR1 SEHNR, CDR2 FQNEAQ (reference sequence). This CDR3 region has 14 residues. The CDR3 nucleotides are TGTGCCAGCAGCTTAGACGGGCGCGCCTACGAGCAGTACTTC. As protein: CASSLDGRAYEQYF. Supplemented by reference TRBV7-9 and TRBJ2-7, the full variable domain reads DTGVSQNPRHKITKRGQNVTFRCDPISEHNRLYWYRQTLGQGPEFLTYFQNEAQLEKSRLLSDRFSAERPKGSFSTLEIQRTEQGDSAMYLCASSLDGRAYEQYFGPGTRLTVT.

This clonotype was recorded only once. This sequence joins TRBV7-2 and TRBJ2-7; the D call may be TRBD1 or TRBD2 (5 bases each). CDR1 and CDR2 from the germline V gene are SGHTA and FQGNSA. CDR3 length: 16 amino acids. V lost 3 bases to trimming and J lost 12 bases, with 27 bases between them. CDR3 sequence: CASSLNAGRGQETRYF. The CDR3 nucleotides read TGTGCCAGCAGCTTGAATGCGGGTCGCGGACAAGAGACCCGGTACTTC.

This clonotype was observed a few times. V gene TRBV7-2 combines with J gene TRBJ2-2; D is uncertain. CDR1 and CDR2 from the germline V gene are SGHTA and FQGNSA. This CDR3 is 13 amino acids long. With 5 bases removed from V and 8 bases from J, the gap between germline ends came to 12 bases. CDR3 residues: CASSPSSQGELFF. The CDR3 DNA reads as TGTGCCAGCAGCCCAAGCAGTCAGGGGGAGCTGTTTTTT.

J is TRBJ1-2 and V is TRBV28; possibly TRBD1 for D (5 bases). This CDR3 contains 11 residues. V was pared by 8 bases and J by 5 bases, with 9 bases between. The germline V gene encodes CDR1 MDHEN and CDR2 SYDVKM. CDR3 sequence (DNA): TGTGCCAGCGACGGGGGGTATGGCTACACCTTC. Translated: CASDGGYGYTF.

This sequence joins TRBV12-3 or TRBV12-4 and TRBJ2-4; D is unclear. Gene TRBJ2-7 matches the end of the DNA better, so the J call may be wrong. CDR3 size: 14 residues. CDR3 region: CASRRSQAMYEQYF. The DNA of the CDR3 is TGTGCCAGCAGACGAAGCCAGGCTATGTACGAGCAGTACTTC.

V gene TRBV21-1 combines with J gene TRBJ1-4. TRBV21-1 is termed a pseudogene. This CDR3 has 16 amino acids. In nucleotides, the CDR3 is TGTGCCAGCAGCAAAGATTGGAGGGCTGCTAATGAAAAACTGTTTTTT. It specifies CASSKDWRAANEKLFF.

This clonotype showed up just once. This chain links TRBV12-3 or TRBV12-4 with TRBJ2-3; tentatively, D is TRBD1 (6 bases). The CDR3 runs to 18 residues. V shed 6 bases and J shed 0 bases, with 22 bases lying between them. CDR3 coding DNA: TGTGCCAGCAGCCGCACAGGGCTAGGACAAACTAGCACAGATACGCAGTATTTT. Protein product: CASSRTGLGQTSTDTQYF.

This clonotype was seen repeatedly, ten times or more. This chain connects TRBV4-1 to TRBJ1-1; 7 bases fit TRBD1. CDR1 and CDR2 (germline): MGHRA, YSYEKL. This CDR3 has 16 residues. The V gene end was trimmed by 4 bases and the J gene end by 0 bases; junction bases not matched to a gene: 8. CDR3 protein: CASSRLGDSVNTEAFF. CDR3 nucleotides: TGCGCCAGCAGCCGCCTAGGGGACAGTGTGAACACTGAAGCTTTCTTT.

Many counts were recorded for this clonotype. The genes are TRBV7-9 and TRBJ2-4; tentatively, D is TRBD1 or TRBD2 (5 bases each). There are 20 residues in the CDR3. Between the trimmed V and J ends, which lost 5 bases and 3 bases, there was a span of 29 bases. Germline lookup yields CDR1 SEHNR and CDR2 FQNEAQ (reference sequence). This CDR3 reads CASSALLGQNEGSGKNIQYF. The CDR3 nucleotides read TGTGCCAGCAGCGCACTTCTCGGACAAAACGAAGGGAGCGGCAAAAACATTCAGTACTTC.

There are many counts of this clonotype. The gene calls are TRBV3-1 and TRBJ2-5; no clear D. The V gene lost 0 bases and the J gene lost 5 bases, with 7 bases spanning the gap. Germline V lookup: CDR1 LGHDT, CDR2 YNNKEL (reference sequence). The length of the CDR3 is 13 residues. The CDR3 reads CASSQDIEETQYF. The CDR3 region has the DNA TGTGCCAGCAGCCAAGATATCGAGGAGACCCAGTACTTC.

The chain recombines TRBV9 with TRBJ1-4, with D uncertain. V lost 0 bases and J 4 bases, leaving 10 bases between the germline ends. Germline CDR1 and CDR2: SGDLS and YYNGEE. This CDR3 has 15 amino acids. This CDR3 reads CASSVAPMNNEKLFF. The CDR3 DNA follows: TGTGCCAGCAGCGTAGCCCCAATGAATAATGAAAAACTGTTTTTT.

V usage is TRBV4-3 and J usage is TRBJ2-1; 11 bases match TRBD2. Germline CDR1 and CDR2: LGHNA and YSLEER. The CDR3 has 17 amino acids. The J segment lost 2 bases and the V segment lost 2 bases, leaving 5 bases of the junction unmatched. In DNA form, the CDR3 reads TGCGCCAGCAGCCAACCACCTAGCGGGGGGACCTACAATGAGCAGTTCTTC. It codes for CASSQPPSGGTYNEQFF.

This clonotype was counted at least ten times. The J gene is TRBJ2-7, the V gene TRBV12-3 or TRBV12-4; D perhaps matches TRBD2 (6 bases). There are 15 residues in the CDR3. Trimming left V 4 bases short and J 4 bases short, with 17 bases between. The CDR3 sequence: CASSSETRTRYEQYF. CDR3 nucleotide sequence: TGTGCCAGCAGTTCCGAGACTAGAACAAGGTACGAGCAGTACTTC.

The chain is built from TRBV25-1 and TRBJ2-1; the match to TRBD1 covers 11 bases. The germline V gene has CDR1 MGHDK and CDR2 SYGVNS. CDR3 length: 16 amino acids. V lost 3 bases to trimming and J lost 5 bases; unmatched junction nucleotides: 6. CDR3 sequence: CASSDPGTGGDNEQFF. Here the CDR3 DNA reads TGTGCCAGCAGTGACCCCGGGACAGGGGGGGACAATGAGCAGTTCTTC.

This chain links TRBV25-1 with TRBJ1-2, with 7 bases aligning to TRBD1. The CDR3 runs to 14 residues. Losses at the gene ends were 6 bases for V and 5 bases for J; bases not matched to a gene: 9. Germline V gene sequence: CDR1 MGHDK, CDR2 SYGVNS. CDR3 protein: CASRETGSYYGYTF. Written as DNA, the CDR3 is TGTGCCAGCAGGGAGACAGGGTCGTATTATGGCTACACCTTC.

V and J are TRBV4-2 and TRBJ1-2, with TRBD1 matching over 7 bases. CDR1 and CDR2 (germline): LGHNA, YNFKEQ. J gave up 0 bases and V 0 bases, and 10 bases lay outside the gene matches. This CDR3 contains 18 residues. CDR3 coding DNA: TGTGCCAGCAGCCAAGAACATGCCCCAGGGGGGCCTAACTATGGCTACACCTTC. It specifies CASSQEHAPGGPNYGYTF.

The table lists this clonotype with a count of one. V usage is TRBV9 and J usage is TRBJ2-3; 8 bases match TRBD1. Germline trimming cut 0 bases from V and 4 bases from J; bases unmatched to any gene: 7. This CDR3 is built from 16 residues. Germline V lookup: CDR1 SGDLS, CDR2 YYNGEE. CDR3 protein: CASSVETGELADTQYF. CDR3 DNA sequence: TGTGCCAGCAGCGTAGAGACAGGGGAATTGGCAGATACGCAGTATTTT.

V is TRBV28 and J is TRBJ2-7; D unclear. With 7 bases removed from V and 0 bases from J, the gap between germline ends came to 16 bases. The germline gives CDR1 MDHEN, CDR2 SYDVKM. The CDR3 runs to 15 residues. The CDR3 nucleotides read TGTGCCAGCACTTCAGCAGGCCGACGCTCCTACGAGCAGTACTTC. Protein: CASTSAGRRSYEQYF.

The chain recombines TRBV3-1 with TRBJ2-3, with 7 positions matching TRBD2. The CDR3 extends over 18 amino acids. Trimming removed 1 base from V and 2 bases from J; junction bases left unmatched: 12. CDR1 and CDR2 from the germline V gene are LGHDT and YNNKEL (reference sequence). The CDR3 protein is CASSQGRPLADYTDTQYF. DNA of the CDR3: TGTGCCAGCAGCCAAGGCCGACCCCTAGCGGATTACACAGATACGCAGTATTTT.

The gene calls are TRBV6-7 and TRBJ1-2; D might be TRBD1 (6 bases). TRBV6-7 is an ORF; its function is uncertain. V was pared by 5 bases and J by 5 bases, with 12 bases between. The CDR3 sequence is 13 residues long. CDR3 coding DNA: TGTGCCAGCAGTCTCCGGGACACTTATGGCTACACCTTC. Translation: CASSLRDTYGYTF.

CDR3 sequence: CASSQSGWGGDTQYF. CDR3 DNA sequence: TGCGCCAGCAGCCAGAGCGGGTGGGGAGGGGATACGCAGTATTTT. V usage is TRBV4-3 and J usage is TRBJ2-3, with 7 positions matching TRBD2. This CDR3 contains 15 residues. CDR1 is LGHNA and CDR2 is YSLEER in the germline V gene. Germline trimming cut 3 bases from V and 6 bases from J; bases unmatched to any gene: 9.

This clonotype was seen ten or more times. This chain connects TRBV29-1 to TRBJ1-2; 8 bases fit TRBD1. Germline-derived CDR1 and CDR2 are SQVTM and ANQGSEA. V lost 4 bases to trimming and J lost 9 bases; unmatched junction nucleotides: 7. This CDR3 is 12 amino acids long. CDR3 nucleotide sequence: TGCAGCGTTGCGACAGGGGAATCGCGCTACACCTTC. Translation: CSVATGESRYTF.

V gene TRBV5-1 combines with J gene TRBJ2-1; TRBD2 aligns across 13 bases. This CDR3 is 18 amino acids long. The ends lost 4 bases at V and 5 bases at J; junction bases unmatched: 12. Germline-derived CDR1 and CDR2 are SGHRS and YFSETQ. In DNA form, the CDR3 reads TGCGCCAGCAGCACGCGACTAGCGGGAGGCGTTCGCCACAATGAGCAGTTCTTC. It encodes CASSTRLAGGVRHNEQFF.

This clonotype was found many times. The CDR3 is CASSADSFFNEQFF. CDR3 in DNA: TGTGCCAGCAGTGCAGACAGTTTTTTCAATGAGCAGTTCTTC. V gene TRBV25-1 combines with J gene TRBJ2-1; TRBD1 is a possible D gene (5 bases). The CDR3 is 14 amino acids. Trimming cost V 4 bases and J 6 bases, with 13 bases left between them. In germline, CDR1 is MGHDK, CDR2 SYGVNS.

This clonotype came up once. The gene calls are TRBV30 and TRBJ1-2, with D perhaps TRBD1 (5 bases). Germline values: CDR1 GTSNPN, CDR2 SVGIG (reference sequence). The CDR3 is made up of 15 amino acids. Trimming took 4 bases from V and 7 from J, leaving 22 bases between them. Written as DNA, the CDR3 is TGTGCCTGGATCTCCGGCGGGGGTCATGACTGTGGCTACACCTTC. It translates to CAWISGGGHDCGYTF.

This clonotype was found many times. This chain connects TRBV29-1 to TRBJ2-1; tentatively, D is TRBD2 (6 bases). Trimming pared 3 bases from V and 5 bases from J, leaving 11 bases between. The CDR3 consists of 13 residues. The germline V gene encodes CDR1 SQVTM and CDR2 ANQGSEA. CDR3 coding DNA: TGCAGCGTTGAGGAGGGAAGGGACAATGAGCAGTTCTTC. Its translation: CSVEEGRDNEQFF.